Listed below are T cell receptor beta chains from one sample, sequenced in a study of shared clonotypes between healthy human individuals. Some clones are missing from TCRdb's copy, which holds only in-frame ones; the method was immunoSEQ multiplex PCR. Here the sample spans over a million clones, approximately 98% being singletons. The sequencing input was naive CD4+ T cells sorted from blood. These receptors came from a man aged 25-45 years in good health. CDR3s leave out the opening cysteine and the closing phenylalanine or tryptophan. D genes are given only for firm matches. Only part of the rows carry a size: once, few, many, or a class if the clone is expanded.

J gene | D gene | V gene | clone size | CDR3 protein
TRBJ2-7 | - | TRBV5-1 | - | ASSRGGGYEQY
TRBJ2-7 | - | TRBV18 | - | ASSPETSEQY
TRBJ2-7 | TRBD1 | TRBV7-9 | - | ASSNRDRLQELSSYEQY
TRBJ2-3 | TRBD2 | TRBV18 | - | ASSPDRLAGVTDTQY
TRBJ2-5 | TRBD2 | TRBV7-8 | - | ASSWLRGGGGETQY
TRBJ1-2 | TRBD1 | TRBV28 | - | ASSQGGYGYT
TRBJ2-7 | - | TRBV7-9 | - | ASGGAGSYEQY
TRBJ2-1 | TRBD1 | TRBV5-4 | - | ASSLGQGASYNEQF
TRBJ2-3 | - | TRBV11-3 | - | ASSLGVAASTDTQY
TRBJ1-4 | - | TRBV5-1 | - | ASSFSQGGEKLF
TRBJ1-1 | - | TRBV7-2 | - | ASSLDRAGTEAF
TRBJ1-5 | - | TRBV6-1 | - | ASSDLQRSTTQH
TRBJ2-3 | - | TRBV7-7 | once | ASSLAQGSTDTQY
TRBJ2-1 | TRBD2 | TRBV5-1 | - | ASSSTSGAPSYNEQF
TRBJ2-5 | - | TRBV5-1 | - | ASSLDVTPQETQY
TRBJ1-5 | - | TRBV5-1 | - | ASSPRARGDVSNQPQH
TRBJ2-3 | TRBD2 | TRBV18 | - | ASSLAGGRFSTDTQY
TRBJ2-7 | - | TRBV6-5 | - | ASSGRGYTYEQY
TRBJ2-7 | - | TRBV29-1 | - | SVRPGGTYEQY
TRBJ1-5 | - | TRBV15 | - | ATSRERRVHQPQH
TRBJ1-4 | TRBD1 | TRBV4-3 | - | ASSQDSGGYNEKLF
TRBJ2-1 | - | TRBV2 | - | ASRLGEDSYNEQF
TRBJ2-5 | - | TRBV29-1 | - | SVGPGFQETQY
TRBJ2-1 | TRBD2 | TRBV29-1 | - | SISLGGRSYNEQF
TRBJ2-4 | - | TRBV30 | - | AWSIIKSGGLGTLAKNIQY
TRBJ2-7 | TRBD2 | TRBV9 | - | ASSVAGLAGFYEQY
TRBJ2-7 | TRBD2 | TRBV6-5 | - | ASSYFSGSSYEQY
TRBJ1-4 | TRBD1 | TRBV14 | - | ASSQAGQGALGEKLF
TRBJ1-5 | - | TRBV28 | - | ASSPGTGHQPQH
TRBJ2-7 | - | TRBV5-1 | - | ASSLKNLVQEKGRGYEQY
TRBJ1-2 | - | TRBV30 | - | AYLGGGYT
TRBJ2-5 | - | TRBV2 | - | ASSESPGSGETQY
TRBJ1-4 | - | TRBV28 | - | ASNRIVDRRELF
TRBJ1-5 | - | TRBV6-5 | - | ASSYDQKRQPQH
TRBJ1-1 | - | TRBV30 | - | AWSPPGIMNTEAF
TRBJ2-7 | - | TRBV6-1 | once | ASSDVGRGSHEQY
TRBJ2-1 | TRBD2 | TRBV9 | - | ASRPPGLASNEQF
TRBJ1-4 | - | TRBV7-3 | - | ASSLTGSPNEKLF
TRBJ2-1 | TRBD1 | TRBV28 | - | ASSFSPGQGYNEQF
TRBJ2-5 | - | TRBV10-3 | - | AIKAGSGETQY
TRBJ2-1 | TRBD1 | TRBV5-4 | - | ASSLNRGNYEQF
TRBJ2-5 | - | TRBV2 | - | ASNRAKETQY
TRBJ2-7 | - | TRBV7-9 | - | ASSLATPYEQY
TRBJ1-1 | - | TRBV6-5 | - | ASVGFNTEAF
TRBJ2-3 | - | TRBV7-3 | - | ASSPGPSTDTQY
TRBJ1-1 | - | TRBV5-1 | - | ASSPTGWGQPNTEAF
TRBJ2-7 | TRBD1 | TRBV15 | - | ATSTRQGSSYEQY
TRBJ1-5 | - | TRBV28 | - | ASRLDGGGGHRPQH
TRBJ2-3 | TRBD1 | TRBV4-2 | - | ASSQAPPGQGADTQY
TRBJ1-1 | - | TRBV10-3 | - | AISGEGADTEAF
TRBJ1-5 | - | TRBV6-6 | - | ASSYWEGQLQPQH
TRBJ2-2 | - | TRBV10-2 | - | ATQERGRQWNTGELF
TRBJ2-7 | TRBD2 | TRBV7-2 | - | ASSSQVGTSGAYEQY
TRBJ2-7 | TRBD2 | TRBV15 | - | ATSRGGTIGLYEQY
TRBJ1-4 | TRBD1 | TRBV11-2 | - | ASSLSLGQGAANEKLF
TRBJ2-3 | TRBD2 | TRBV5-1 | once | ASSLAEGRVTQY
TRBJ2-1 | TRBD2 | TRBV11-2 | - | ASSLGAGGPYNEQF
TRBJ1-5 | TRBD1 | TRBV27 | - | ASSPDRDQPQH
TRBJ2-1 | TRBD2 | TRBV14 | - | ASSQTGLAGGHSSRDEQF
TRBJ2-7 | TRBD1 | TRBV2 | - | ASRGTDTYEQY